This T cell receptor beta chain is drawn from a study of cytomegalovirus exposure and HLA in healthy donors (TCRdb year 2017). Regarding the research as a whole: According to an earlier analysis of 587 of the donors, some 180 million T cells yielded roughly 100 million unique TCR beta sequences and approximately 300 Gb of sequence data. On average, roughly 250,000 unique TCR beta nucleotide sequences were sequenced per donor among about 400 genotyped donors of the cohort, with about 17% of those sequences being non-productive. Every repertoire in the discovery cohort had been generated on one and the same sequencing platform. Donor age, sex, ethnicity and CMV serostatus were collected together with the repertoire data. The study aimed to test whether cataloging public T cell receptors could reveal signatures of past pathogen exposure. HLA typing covered class I and class II loci at four-digit resolution. Rather than drawing on any new phenotypic data, the later analysis identified candidate immune exposures from TCR beta sequences and the way those sequences occurred across donors. Typing coverage varied by locus: about 620-630 donors for A, B, C, DRB1 and DQB1; roughly 520 for DQA1; more than 600 for DPA1; about 450 for DPB1. Roughly five DR-DQ haplotypes were treated as single units for association and clustering because of strong linkage in the cohort. To decide whether each TCR beta V gene segment behaved as functional or pseudogenic, an earlier analysis of approximately 620 of the donors relied on high-throughput TCR beta sequencing. The genetic ancestry cluster associated with self-reported Caucasian donors included about four fifths of the roughly 400 genotyped donors. Besides the first cohort of 500 to 700 subjects, a separate validation cohort made up of over 100 different subjects was used. Around 320 gigabases of sequencing data and tens of millions of unique TCR sequences were included in an early release covering several hundred HLA-typed donors. Using immunosequencing, the study profiled T cell repertoires from 666 subjects and related those repertoires to cytomegalovirus serostatus. Genome-wide SNP genotypes for about 65% of the 666 donors were used in a later genetic analysis, which treated that subset as a discovery cohort. To predict cytomegalovirus infection status, the study brought together high-throughput TCR immunosequencing, statistical association of individual TCRs with disease status, and machine learning. A later analysis re-examined previously published TCR beta repertoires from 500 to 700 donors and added high-resolution HLA genotyping to investigate patterns of TCR occurrence.

There are a few counts of this clone. No cognate antigen has been identified for it. No qualities accompany the bases; no much larger clone lies one base away. Study-wide findings and limitations: Correlated functional status among segregating V segments might reflect linkage disequilibrium, but an unknown experimental factor could not be ruled out. According to a later genetic analysis, donors in an Asian-associated ancestry cluster had fewer N-insertions in productive TCRs than the approximately 700-donor mean. Assigning TCR associations to individual alleles was difficult when HLA alleles, especially DR and DQ, strongly co-occurred. Most CMV-associated TCR beta chains appeared to be HLA-restricted in a later analysis, and the HLA associations seemed to be driven largely by CMV exposure. Presence/absence analyses assumed roughly uniform sequencing depth across donors, an assumption that may not hold. The authors suggested that the approach could potentially be extended to other disease states and immunological phenotypes. In the study, about 150 TCR beta chains were listed as associated with cytomegalovirus. The only immune exposure information available for the cohort was CMV serostatus. The classifier was reported to diagnose cytomegalovirus status with high specificity and sensitivity in both the original cohort and the validation cohort. According to a later analysis, parvovirus B19, influenza, CMV and Epstein-Barr virus appeared linked to several top co-occurrence clusters. Most TCR sequences were observed very rarely across donors, whereas some public TCRs were present in many individuals. A group of highly shared sequence variants was considered likely to be a technical artifact of the sequencing pipeline. In this cohort, only TCR beta chains were sequenced, and detectable features were limited by the absence of alpha or paired-chain data. In an earlier analysis of approximately 600 of the donors, most TCR beta V segments were observed in productive rearrangements about 90% or about 30% of the time, broadly matching IMGT annotations. At a false discovery rate of 0.05, a later analysis linked about 16,000 TCR beta sequences to specific HLA alleles. Because counts were too low, about 18 rarely observed V segments, including chromosome 9 orphons, were left out of the earlier analysis of over 550 of the donors. A later genetic analysis associated a missense DCLRE1C variant with V-gene and J-gene trimming of TCR beta chains, and an independent cohort replicated the association. Three of the identified cytomegalovirus-associated TCR beta chains were confirmed in vitro to be specific for cytomegalovirus antigens. In a later analysis, the rate of TCR association differed among HLA loci, with DRB1 alleles having the most associated TCRs and HLA-C alleles having the fewest. Because HLA typing was unavailable for some donors at each locus, only the typed subset was used in association tests. A further reported finding was that TCR beta sequences accurately predicted the HLA-A and HLA-B alleles for most subjects in the first cohort. In a later analysis, HLA-associated TCR beta chains were found to be more clonally expanded and to have lower generation probabilities than equally common non-associated chains. Some IMGT-functional V segments, including TRBV6-2 and TRBV6-3, could not be told apart with the 87-base-pair reads, so those segments were excluded.

Receptor amplification or capture employed the immunoSEQ multiplex PCR assay. For the multiplex PCR, a mixture combining 60 forward primers for TCR Vbeta segments and 13 reverse primers for TCR Jbeta segments was used. Amplification of the CDR3 region of rearranged TCR beta genes was performed with a multiplex PCR assay on genomic DNA. The Illumina HiSeq System was used to sequence the amplified TCR beta libraries as 87-base-pair reads. Concerning the study's data processing: In a later analysis, some 80 million unique TCR beta chains were counted across the 500 to 850 repertoires, and roughly 11 million of these chains were shared by at least two donors. A nearest-neighbor algorithm error-corrected the raw reads and collapsed the reads into unique sequences, merging closely related sequences to remove PCR and sequencing errors. CDR3 sequences were aligned to IMGT reference sequences to assign V, D and J gene segments. Each retained sequence needed at least a six-nucleotide match to both a V gene segment and a J gene segment. A rearrangement was called productive if the CDR3 had no stop codons and remained in frame with V and J, and every other rearrangement was called non-productive. CDR3 was defined by IMGT convention, running from the second conserved V-encoded cysteine to the conserved J-encoded phenylalanine. In an earlier analysis of around 540 of the donors, sequences lacking an unambiguous match to a single V gene segment were excluded. In an earlier analysis of 587 of the donors, V segments were called functional above 56.7% productive rearrangements and were called segregating when the between-donor standard deviation exceeded 5%. A statistical classification framework was developed to diagnose cytomegalovirus status using the catalog of TCR beta chain sequences. V and J gene assignment, in a later analysis, came from comparing TCR nucleotide sequences with IMGT/GENE-DB human TR gene sequences. Using the TCRdist pipeline, a later analysis assigned CDR3 sequences along with most-parsimonious VDJ recombination scenarios. In a later analysis, each TCR beta chain was defined by its CDR3 amino acid sequence together with its V-gene family, and reads lacking a unique V-gene family were excluded. In a later analysis, around 650 highly shared, low-generation-probability nucleotide sequences were removed to address suspected cross-contamination and a sequencing artifact. In a later analysis, a clonal expansion index for each public chain was calculated from normalized within-repertoire ranks of inferred template counts. In a later analysis, generation probabilities were computed using a VDJ recombination model fitted to out-of-frame rearrangements, and the results were checked against IGoR. A later analysis scored TCR-TCR, TCR-HLA and TCR-CMV co-occurrence with hypergeometric tests, applying a repertoire-size bias correction to TCR pairs. False discovery rates were estimated in a later analysis by permuting HLA or CMV assignments 20 times. In a later analysis, co-occurring TCRs were grouped with DBSCAN, and TCRdist sequence similarity was added when clustering was performed within HLA-allele-positive subsets. Co-occurrence clustering excluded repertoires with fewer than 30,000 or more than 120,000 public chains, plus five with anomalous nucleotide sharing. Entries here come from immuneACCESS through TCRdb and include only in-frame sequences with V and J called. Some clones fail to appear in such tables; in the studies checked, an unresolved V gene covers under half of the shortfall, and the cause of the remainder is unknown. That table supplies the V and J calls and clone size; D and trimming were determined from the DNA. The sample contains about 150,000 clones, 70% to 80% of them found a single time. 3.5% of the sample is held by the ten biggest clonotypes.

The cohort consisted of 666 healthy bone marrow donors. At the time of sampling, all cohort members were nominally healthy, though unrecorded immune exposures were likely present. Of the approximately 610 cohort members, about 280 had positive CMV serostatus and fewer than 400 had negative CMV serostatus, and CMV serostatus was not recorded for the donor. Each donor provided a peripheral blood sample, and peripheral blood mononuclear cells were used for TCR beta sequencing. The Qiagen DNeasy Blood Extraction Kit was used to extract genomic DNA from the blood cell samples. The CDR3 spans 17 residues, from the cysteine through the phenylalanine. The sequence is cut down to CDR3 DNA, 51 bases in frame from base 1. V and J are truncated by 1 base and 5 bases respectively, leaving an intervening sequence of 20 bases. CDR1 MGHRA and CDR2 YSYEKL are derived from the germline V gene.

Sequenced material: PBMCs. The TCR comes from a human donor in good health. The chain was built from TRBV4-1 and TRBJ1-2; TRBD1 is possibly the D segment (6 matching bases). In nucleotides, the sequence is TGCGCCAGCAGCCAAGTGGGGGACACCCCTTCCCCTTATGGCTACACCTTC. Translated, this gives CASSQVGDTPSPYGYTF.